The 27 T cell receptor beta chains below come from one sample, sequenced in a study of high-grade serous ovarian cancer treatment subgroups. The tumor samples were collected prior to definitive surgery or chemotherapy. Assay: immunoSEQ multiplex PCR; the TCRdb copy retains only in-frame clones and omits some. Among roughly 7,600 clones listed, roughly three quarters were seen once. The sequenced sample consisted of tumor tissue. The receptors derive from a human donor with high-grade serous ovarian cancer.

The chain uses TRBV12-5 and TRBJ1-2, with a tentative D call TRBD1 (5 bases). The CDR3 is made up of 14 amino acids. The germline V gene has CDR1 LGHNT and CDR2 FRNRAP. Trimming removed 6 bases at V and 6 bases at J, with 17 bases between. CDR3: CASGPPGRMNGYTF. In nucleotides, the CDR3 is TGTGCTAGTGGACCCCCGGGACGCATGAATGGCTACACCTTC. Using reference TRBV12-5 and TRBJ1-2 for the parts outside the CDR3, the full variable domain is DARVTQTPRHKVTEMGQEVTMRCQPILGHNTVFWYRQTMMQGLELLAYFRNRAPLDDSGMPKDRFSAEMPDATLATLKIQPSEPRDSAVYFCASGPPGRMNGYTFGSGTRLTVV.

This chain connects TRBV5-4 to TRBJ2-7; D ambiguous. V lost 1 base, J lost 4 bases, and 12 bases lay in between. Germline CDR1 reads SGHNT; CDR2 reads YYREEE (reference sequence). The CDR3 is 14 amino acids. The CDR3 loop is CASSLPGPRYEQYF. The CDR3 DNA reads as TGTGCCAGCAGCTTGCCGGGTCCGAGATACGAGCAGTACTTC. Filled out from reference TRBV5-4 and TRBJ2-7, the complete variable domain reads ETGVTQSPTHLIKTRGQQVTLRCSSQSGHNTVSWYQQALGQGPQFIFQYYREEENGRGNFPPRFSGLQFPNYSSELNVNALELDDSALYLCASSLPGPRYEQYFGPGTRLTVT.

The chain recombines TRBV2 with TRBJ2-7; possible D gene TRBD1, 5 bases. V was cut by 4 bases and J by 3 bases, with 19 bases left in between. Germline V lookup: CDR1 SNHLY, CDR2 FYNNEI. The CDR3 length is 16 residues. CDR3 sequence: CASSVGQTLSHYEQYF. As DNA, the CDR3 is TGTGCCAGCAGTGTGGGGCAGACATTGAGCCACTACGAGCAGTACTTC. Using reference TRBV2 and TRBJ2-7 for the parts outside the CDR3, the full variable domain is EPEVTQTPSHQVTQMGQEVILRCVPISNHLYFYWYRQILGQKVEFLVSFYNNEISEKSEIFDDQFSVERPDGSNFTLKIRSTKLEDSAMYFCASSVGQTLSHYEQYFGPGTRLTVT.

V usage is TRBV9 and J usage is TRBJ2-5; 10 nucleotides align to TRBD2. The length of the CDR3 is 16 residues. V shed 0 bases, J shed 4 bases, and the junction held 6 bases outside the gene matches. CDR1 and CDR2 from the germline V gene are SGDLS and YYNGEE. The CDR3 bases are TGTGCCAGCAGCGTAGGGCCTAGCGGGGGAAGAGAGACCCAGTACTTC. Amino acids: CASSVGPSGGRETQYF.

The CDR3 here is CASSPPEQGYTGELFF. The CDR3 bases are TGTGCCAGCTCACCACCGGAACAGGGGTACACCGGGGAGCTGTTTTTT. The V gene is TRBV18, the J gene TRBJ2-2; 7 bases line up with TRBD1. V lost 0 bases, J lost 3 bases, and 4 bases stayed unmatched. The CDR3 spans 16 residues. The germline V gene has CDR1 KGHSH and CDR2 LQKENI.

This clone was recorded only once. The V gene is TRBV7-2, the J gene TRBJ2-1; a possible D gene is TRBD2 (6 bases). CDR3 length equals 15 residues. Trimming pared 4 bases from V and 4 bases from J, leaving 14 bases between. Germline CDR1 SGHTA, CDR2 FQGNSA. The chain's CDR3 is CASSYGTSKYNEQFF. Here the CDR3 DNA reads TGTGCCAGCAGCTACGGGACTTCAAAATACAATGAGCAGTTCTTC.

CDR3: CASSNTGVSETQYF. The DNA of the CDR3 is TGTGCCAGCAGCAATACAGGGGTTTCGGAGACCCAGTACTTC. The V and J genes are TRBV7-8 and TRBJ2-5; the match to TRBD1 covers 7 bases. CDR1 and CDR2 (germline): SGHVS, FQNEAQ. V was clipped by 5 bases and J by 5 bases; unmatched bases: 8. The CDR3 contains 14 residues.

V and J are TRBV18 and TRBJ2-4; a possible D gene is TRBD2 (6 bases). Per germline, CDR1 KGHSH and CDR2 LQKENI. The CDR3 totals 13 residues. Trimming left V 0 bases short and J 8 bases short, with 8 bases between. Here the CDR3 reads CASSPPPGDIQYF. CDR3 in DNA: TGTGCCAGCTCACCACCGCCGGGAGACATTCAGTACTTC.

The chain uses TRBV2 and TRBJ2-5; 7 positions match TRBD2. After removal of 7 bases from V and 2 bases from J, the junction contained 4 bases not matched to a gene. The germline gives CDR1 SNHLY, CDR2 FYNNEI. CDR3 length: 13 residues. Here the CDR3 reads CASKGLPQETQYF. Written as DNA, the CDR3 is TGTGCCAGCAAGGGACTACCTCAAGAGACCCAGTACTTC.

The genes are TRBV4-1 and TRBJ1-5, with TRBD1 as a possible D gene (5 bases). The CDR3 contains 16 residues. V was shortened by 8 bases and J by 6 bases, with 23 bases between the two germline ends. Germline V lookup: CDR1 MGHRA, CDR2 YSYEKL. The CDR3 DNA follows: TGCGCCAGCGCGGGGTCGGCGCTCGGGGGGGGTCAGCCCCAGCATTTT. Residues: CASAGSALGGGQPQHF.

The genes are TRBV27 and TRBJ1-2, with D tentatively TRBD1 (6 bases). V lost 6 bases, J lost 5 bases, and 13 bases lay in between. Germline CDR1 reads MNHEY; CDR2 reads SMNVEV (reference sequence). The CDR3 spans 13 residues. The DNA of the CDR3 is TGTGCCAGCAGAAAGACAGGTCGGTATGGCTACACCTTC. Translated, it gives CASRKTGRYGYTF.

The rearrangement links TRBV25-1 to TRBJ2-5; TRBD1 aligns across 7 bases. The DNA end favors TRBJ2-7, so the J call may be wrong. This CDR3 comprises 16 residues. Germline CDR1 reads MGHDK; CDR2 reads SYGVNS. Here the CDR3 DNA reads TGTGCCAGCAGTCGAACGGGACAGAAGAGGGTGAACGAGCAGTACTTC. Its protein is CASSRTGQKRVNEQYF.

This clone is a singleton in its sample. The chain employs TRBV27 and TRBJ2-2, with 10 bases lining up with TRBD1. Germline V gives CDR1 MNHEY, CDR2 SMNVEV (reference sequence). The CDR3 runs to 16 residues. After removal of 5 bases from V and 7 bases from J, the junction contained 10 bases not matched to a gene. The CDR3 here is CASSAPGQGSGGELFF. As DNA, the CDR3 is TGTGCCAGCAGTGCCCCGGGACAGGGGAGCGGCGGGGAGCTGTTTTTT.

The gene calls are TRBV29-1 and TRBJ1-6; D may be TRBD1 (5 bases). From germline, CDR1 is SQVTM and CDR2 ANQGSEA. The CDR3 consists of 12 residues. Between the trimmed V and J ends, which lost 5 bases and 7 bases, there was a span of 9 bases. CDR3 bases: TGCAGCGTTCGGGGGGAAAATTCACCCCTCCACTTT. Translated: CSVRGENSPLHF.

The chain links TRBV6-5 to TRBJ1-3; no reliable D call. CDR1 and CDR2 from the germline V gene are MNHEY and SVGAGI. Trimming cost V 6 bases and J 0 bases, with 12 bases left between them. The CDR3 has 15 residues. CDR3 loop: CASSRGGSSGNTIYF. The CDR3 bases are TGTGCCAGCAGCCGAGGCGGCTCCTCTGGAAACACCATATATTTT.

Turning to this clone: Its ends do not fully match the called genes, so a read error is possible. The V gene is TRBV7-2, the J gene TRBJ2-7, with TRBD1 as a possible D gene (5 bases). Germline V gene sequence: CDR1 SGHTA, CDR2 FQGNSA. The CDR3 loop spans 13 amino acids. DNA for the CDR3: TGTGCCAGCAGCTTAGATCCCAGGGTCGAGCGGTACTTC. Amino acid sequence: CASSLDPRVERYF.

This sequence joins TRBV5-4 and TRBJ2-1; 8 bases line up with TRBD2. V shed 5 bases and J 7 bases; nucleotides not matched to a gene: 14. The germline gives CDR1 SGHNT, CDR2 YYREEE (reference sequence). CDR3 length: 16 amino acids. CDR3 residues: CASSDAGTRSLNEQFF. CDR3 in DNA: TGTGCCAGCAGTGACGCCGGGACTAGATCCCTAAATGAGCAGTTCTTC. Together with reference TRBV5-4 and TRBJ2-1, the CDR3 gives the full variable domain: ETGVTQSPTHLIKTRGQQVTLRCSSQSGHNTVSWYQQALGQGPQFIFQYYREEENGRGNFPPRFSGLQFPNYSSELNVNALELDDSALYLCASSDAGTRSLNEQFFGPGTRLTVL.

As concerns this clone: Since no conserved phenylalanine or tryptophan closes the CDR3, a read error is the likely cause. V and J are TRBV6-5 and TRBJ1-1; D may be TRBD1 (6 bases). Germline CDR1 and CDR2: MNHEY and SVGAGI. The CDR3 runs to 15 residues. With 0 bases removed from V and 3 bases from J, the gap between germline ends came to 11 bases. DNA of the CDR3: TGTGCCAGCAGTTACTCGGGGGGGGCCTACACTGAAGCTTTCCTT. It codes for CASSYSGGAYTEAFL.

The rearrangement links TRBV6-1 to TRBJ2-2; D is perhaps TRBD1 or TRBD2 (5 bases each). Germline V gene sequence: CDR1 MNHNS, CDR2 SASEGT. Trimming left V 6 bases short and J 8 bases short, with 13 bases between. CDR3 length equals 13 residues. The CDR3 loop is CASRDWGFGELFF. Here the CDR3 DNA reads TGTGCCAGCAGGGACTGGGGCTTTGGGGAGCTGTTTTTT.

The chain links TRBV19 to TRBJ2-3, with 9 bases fitting TRBD1. The germline V gene has CDR1 LNHDA and CDR2 SQIVND (reference sequence). The CDR3 is 16 amino acids. V was clipped by 5 bases and J by 2 bases; unmatched bases: 8. The CDR3 protein is CASSGLRDRATDTQYF. Here the CDR3 DNA reads TGTGCCAGTAGTGGGTTACGGGACAGGGCCACAGATACGCAGTATTTT.

In its sample, this clone was seen a few times. The chain employs TRBV13 and TRBJ2-1; D perhaps matches TRBD2 (5 bases). The CDR3 consists of 18 residues. The V gene's germline CDR1 is PRHDT and CDR2 FYEKMQ (reference sequence). The V end was cut by 2 bases, the J end by 4 bases, with 21 bases between. Here the CDR3 DNA reads TGTGCCAGCAGCTTATTTCTAGCACACGATCCTGATTACAATGAGCAGTTCTTC. Protein product: CASSLFLAHDPDYNEQFF.

The chain couples TRBV9 to TRBJ2-2; D is unresolved. The germline V gene encodes CDR1 SGDLS and CDR2 YYNGEE. The CDR3 totals 14 residues. V was shortened by 0 bases and J by 0 bases, with 3 bases between the two germline ends. The CDR3 DNA is TGTGCCAGCAGCGTAGACCCGAACACCGGGGAGCTGTTTTTT. It codes for CASSVDPNTGELFF. The whole variable domain, filled in from reference TRBV9 and TRBJ2-2, reads DSGVTQTPKHLITATGQRVTLRCSPRSGDLSVYWYQQSLDQGLQFLIQYYNGEERAKGNILERFSAQQFPDLHSELNLSSLELGDSALYFCASSVDPNTGELFFGEGSRLTVL.

The CDR3, as DNA: TGTGCCAGCCTTACATCTGGGACAGGGATCTACGAGCAGTACTTC. Residues: CASLTSGTGIYEQYF. The rearrangement uses TRBV28 and TRBJ2-7; 9 bases fit TRBD1. The germline V gene has CDR1 MDHEN and CDR2 SYDVKM. This CDR3 is 15 amino acids long. V was pared by 8 bases and J by 3 bases, with 11 bases of the junction left unmatched. The entire variable domain, with the rest obtained from reference TRBV28 and TRBJ2-7, is as follows: DVKVTQSSRYLVKRTGEKVFLECVQDMDHENMFWYRQDPGLGLRLIYFSYDVKMKEKGDIPEGYSVSREKKERFSLILESASTNQTSMYLCASLTSGTGIYEQYFGPGTRLTVT.

This chain joins TRBV4-2 and TRBJ2-3; TRBD1 or TRBD2 may be the D gene (5 bases each). Between the trimmed V and J ends, which lost 4 bases and 2 bases, there was a span of 10 bases. The CDR3 is 14 amino acids. The V gene's germline CDR1 is LGHNA and CDR2 YNFKEQ. The CDR3 bases are TGTGCCAGCAGCCGGGACCCCCTCACAGATACGCAGTATTTT. It specifies CASSRDPLTDTQYF.

The rearrangement links TRBV4-3 to TRBJ1-4; 9 nucleotides align to TRBD1. Germline V CDR1 and CDR2: LGHNA, YSLEER. This CDR3 region has 17 residues. V dropped 0 bases and J dropped 8; count of bases not matched to a gene: 10. CDR3 region: CASSQERTGTGREKLFF. CDR3 nucleotides: TGCGCCAGCAGCCAAGAAAGGACCGGGACAGGGCGGGAAAAACTGTTTTTT.

This chain joins TRBV4-3 and TRBJ2-2; 7 positions match TRBD1. Germline V gene lookup returns CDR1 LGHNA and CDR2 YSLEER. The CDR3 spans 16 residues. Trimming took 0 bases from V and 1 from J; bases not matched to a gene: 2. The CDR3 region is CASSQDRGRNTGELFF. The CDR3 DNA follows: TGCGCCAGCAGCCAAGATAGGGGGCGGAACACCGGGGAGCTGTTTTTT.

The chain is built from TRBV6-1 and TRBJ1-1, with no clear D. V gave up 3 bases and J gave up 0 bases, with 11 bases separating them. There are 15 residues in the CDR3. CDR1 and CDR2 (germline): MNHNS, SASEGT. CDR3: CASSEFPYMNTEAFF. The CDR3 DNA is TGTGCCAGCAGTGAGTTTCCGTACATGAACACTGAAGCTTTCTTT.